This passage covers 29 T cell receptor beta chains from one sample sequenced in a study of blood T cells in healthy people across ages. Primers used in a second PCR of about 7 to 12 cycles were a sample-barcoded 5' primer and a J-beta primer mix. TCRdb redid the calling of the 5' RACE reads with MiXCR, one entry per CDR3 protein. The table has around 1.1 million distinct CDR3 sequences, around two fifths seen once; the top ten hold around 13%. The sequencing sample was made of blood. These receptors were obtained from a man younger than 35 in good health.

The gene calls are TRBV6-6 and TRBJ1-6, with D possibly matching TRBD1 (5 bases). Looked up from germline, CDR1 is MNHNY and CDR2 is SVGAGI (reference sequence). V shed 6 bases and J shed 4 bases, with 13 bases lying between them. This CDR3 has 15 residues. CDR3: CASRSGTPYNSPLHF. CDR3 sequence (DNA): TGTGCCAGCAGGTCCGGGACGCCATATAATTCACCCCTCCACTTT.

The rearrangement uses TRBV5-1 and TRBJ2-1; possible D gene TRBD2, 5 bases. The V gene lost 4 bases and the J gene lost 8 bases, with 13 bases spanning the gap. The CDR3 runs to 13 residues. The germline V gene has CDR1 SGHRS and CDR2 YFSETQ. The CDR3 sequence: CASSMSGIDEQFF. DNA for the CDR3: TGCGCCAGCAGCATGTCGGGGATAGATGAGCAGTTCTTC.

This clonotype was seen a few times. The chain couples TRBV2 to TRBJ2-1; D is unclear. V lost 4 bases to trimming and J lost 9 bases, with 7 bases between them. Germline assignment: CDR1 SNHLY and CDR2 FYNNEI. This CDR3 spans 11 amino acids. CDR3 amino acids: CASSADAEQFF. In DNA form, the CDR3 reads TGTGCCAGCAGTGCCGACGCTGAGCAGTTCTTC.

This clonotype was counted between two and nine times. This chain uses TRBV7-9 with TRBJ1-2, with D possibly TRBD1 on 6 matching bases. Trimming left V 2 bases short and J 5 bases short, with 24 bases between. Germline CDR1 reads SEHNR; CDR2 reads FQNEAQ (reference sequence). The CDR3 is 18 amino acids. The CDR3 DNA reads TGTGCCAGCAGCTTAACGACAGGCCTAACTCGCAATCGTTATGGCTACACCTTC. It translates to CASSLTTGLTRNRYGYTF.

This clonotype was counted a few times. The J gene is TRBJ1-6, the V gene TRBV5-1; D not resolved. V gave up 4 bases and J gave up 7 bases, with 12 bases separating them. The CDR3 covers 14 residues. CDR1 and CDR2 from the germline V gene are SGHRS and YFSETQ. This chain's CDR3 is CASSTTGDNSPLHF. CDR3 bases: TGCGCCAGCAGCACCACGGGCGACAATTCACCCCTCCACTTT.

The chain's CDR3 is CASSNPTGTSEYNEQFF. Here the CDR3 DNA reads TGTGCCAGCAGTAACCCCACCGGGACTAGCGAGTACAATGAGCAGTTCTTC. The genes are TRBV5-6 and TRBJ2-1; TRBD2 matches at 10 bases. The germline V gene encodes CDR1 SGHDT and CDR2 YYEEEE. CDR3 length: 17 amino acids. V was pared by 5 bases and J by 4 bases, with 12 bases of the junction left unmatched.

The chain uses TRBV13 and TRBJ2-1; tentative D call: TRBD1 (5 bases). From germline, CDR1 is PRHDT and CDR2 FYEKMQ (reference sequence). The CDR3 covers 16 residues. The ends were cut back, 1 base at V and 6 bases at J, with 16 bases in the middle. In DNA, the CDR3 is TGTGCCAGCAGCTTAGCTGCCTCAGGGCCGCTCAATGAGCAGTTCTTC. As protein: CASSLAASGPLNEQFF. Looking up the rest from reference TRBV13 and TRBJ2-1 gives the full variable domain: AAGVIQSPRHLIKEKRETATLKCYPIPRHDTVYWYQQGPGQDPQFLISFYEKMQSDKGSIPDRFSAQQFSDYHSELNMSSLELGDSALYFCASSLAASGPLNEQFFGPGTRLTVL.

The chain uses TRBV4-1 and TRBJ2-5; D not certain. Per the germline V gene, CDR1 is MGHRA and CDR2 is YSYEKL. Trimming removed 1 base at V and 1 base at J, with 10 bases between. CDR3 length: 15 amino acids. The CDR3 loop reads CASSQVAHSQETQYF. Here the CDR3 DNA reads TGCGCCAGCAGCCAAGTCGCCCACAGCCAAGAGACCCAGTACTTC.

Points on this clonotype: Mismatch with germline at one junction end may stem from a read error. The J gene is TRBJ2-1, the V gene TRBV28; 7 bases agree with TRBD2. Germline CDR1 and CDR2: MDHEN and SYDVKM. The CDR3 totals 14 residues. The CDR3 bases are TGTGCCAGTAGTTTCGGCGGGGGTCCGTGGGAGCAGTTCTTC. Protein product: CASSFGGGPWEQFF.

This clonotype was detected a few times. V and J are TRBV7-2 and TRBJ1-6, with 8 bases identical to TRBD1. J was trimmed by 9 bases and V by 5 bases; bases with no gene match: 9. The CDR3 is 15 residues long. CDR1 SGHTA and CDR2 FQGNSA come from the germline V gene. CDR3 loop: CASSKQDRVSSPLHF. CDR3 sequence (DNA): TGTGCCAGCAGCAAACAGGACAGGGTTAGTTCACCCCTCCACTTT.

This clonotype has only a few counts. This chain links TRBV27 with TRBJ1-1; D remains unclear. The CDR3 consists of 12 residues. Germline V gene data show CDR1 as MNHEY and CDR2 as SMNVEV (reference sequence). Trimming removed 0 bases at V and 7 bases at J, with 6 bases between. The CDR3 sequence: CASSLSGYEAFF. The DNA for the CDR3 is TGTGCCAGCAGTTTATCGGGATATGAAGCTTTCTTT.

This chain connects TRBV9 to TRBJ2-2; D remains ambiguous. This CDR3 has 15 residues. The V gene lost 0 bases and the J gene lost 3 bases, with 9 bases spanning the gap. Germline loops: CDR1 SGDLS, CDR2 YYNGEE. The CDR3 nucleotides read TGTGCCAGCAGCGTAGATCCGAGGCACACCGGGGAGCTGTTTTTT. Amino acids: CASSVDPRHTGELFF.

The chain has TRBV29-1 and TRBJ2-3; 7 bases are a match to TRBD1. V lost 5 bases, J lost 3 bases, and 8 bases stayed unmatched. The germline V gene has CDR1 SQVTM and CDR2 ANQGSEA. The CDR3 sequence is 14 residues long. CDR3 in DNA: TGCAGCGTTACCGACAGGGATGGAACAGATACGCAGTATTTT. It codes for CSVTDRDGTDTQYF.

This clonotype is a singleton in its sample. The gene calls are TRBV29-1 and TRBJ2-1; D gene ambiguous. Gene TRBJ2-7 matches the end of the DNA better, so the J call may be wrong. CDR3 length: 14 amino acids. CDR1 is SQVTM, CDR2 ANQGSEA, per germline. The CDR3 DNA reads as TGCAGCGTTGAAGATCGAGGCGGTCGCAATGAGCAGTACTTC. Its translation is CSVEDRGGRNEQYF.

The chain links TRBV10-3 to TRBJ1-1; no clear D gene. Per the germline V gene, CDR1 is ENHRY and CDR2 is SYGVKD. Trimming took 3 bases from V and 8 from J, leaving 19 bases between them. This CDR3 spans 15 amino acids. CDR3 sequence: CAISDRSARTLEAFF. CDR3 in DNA: TGTGCCATCAGTGACCGTTCGGCGAGGACGTTGGAAGCTTTCTTT.

CDR3 nucleotide sequence: TGTGCCAGCAACCCAACAGGGAACTCCTACAATGAGCAGTTCTTC. Protein sequence: CASNPTGNSYNEQFF. V usage is TRBV27 and J usage is TRBJ2-1; a possible D gene is TRBD1 (6 bases). The germline V gene encodes CDR1 MNHEY and CDR2 SMNVEV (reference sequence). The V and J ends lost 7 bases and 0 bases respectively, with 13 bases between them. The CDR3 sequence is 15 residues long.

This clonotype showed up just a few times. The chain employs TRBV9 and TRBJ1-2, with TRBD1 as a possible D gene (6 bases). This CDR3 is 16 amino acids long. V was clipped by 2 bases and J by 7 bases, with 21 bases between them. CDR1 is SGDLS and CDR2 is YYNGEE in the germline V gene. CDR3 loop: CASSVRGGGSGSGYTF. In DNA, the CDR3 is TGTGCCAGCAGCGTTCGAGGGGGAGGATCGGGGTCTGGCTACACCTTC.

The chain carries TRBV11-2 and TRBJ1-2; 7 nucleotides align to TRBD1. Germline CDR1 is SGHAT and CDR2 is FQNNGV. This CDR3 has 15 residues. V was clipped by 0 bases and J by 4 bases; unmatched bases: 5. CDR3 nucleotide sequence: TGTGCCAGCAGCTTAGATTGGACAGGATTCTATGGCTACACCTTC. Amino acid sequence: CASSLDWTGFYGYTF.

The V call is TRBV25-1, the J call TRBJ1-1; D is unresolved. CDR1 and CDR2 (germline): MGHDK, SYGVNS. V lost 5 bases and J 8 bases, leaving 9 bases between the germline ends. The CDR3 has 11 amino acids. In DNA, the CDR3 is TGTGCCAGCAGTAGAAGACAAGAAGCTTTCTTT. Its translation is CASSRRQEAFF.

This rearrangement joins TRBV5-1 to TRBJ1-3, with 8 bases that match TRBD1. Losses at the gene ends were 3 bases for V and 2 bases for J; bases not matched to a gene: 4. CDR3 size: 15 residues. CDR1 is SGHRS and CDR2 is YFSETQ in the germline V gene. This CDR3 reads CASSSGQDPGNTIYF. CDR3 sequence (DNA): TGCGCCAGCAGCTCGGGACAGGACCCTGGAAACACCATATATTTT.

This chain connects TRBV2 to TRBJ1-6; no reliable D call. The V end was cut by 2 bases, the J end by 0 bases, with 17 bases between. Germline V CDR1 and CDR2: SNHLY, FYNNEI. CDR3 length equals 19 residues. CDR3: CASSENDSPAVSYNSPLHF. The CDR3 DNA sequence: TGTGCCAGCAGTGAAAACGATTCCCCGGCAGTCTCCTATAATTCACCCCTCCACTTT.

The chain joins TRBV4-1 to TRBJ1-1; 7 bases match TRBD1. The V and J ends lost 5 bases and 11 bases, in that order; junction bases with no gene match: 8. The germline V gene encodes CDR1 MGHRA and CDR2 YSYEKL. The CDR3 covers 12 residues. The DNA of the CDR3 is TGCGCCAGCAGCTTTCAGGGGGGGGAGGCTTTCTTT. It translates to CASSFQGGEAFF.

There are a few counts of this clonotype. This sequence joins TRBV6-1 and TRBJ2-5; 8 bases agree with TRBD1. The J call may be faulty, since TRBJ2-7 better matches the DNA end. CDR1 and CDR2 from the germline V gene are MNHNS and SASEGT. This CDR3 has 15 residues. The CDR3 protein is CASSEAQGAAYEQYF. CDR3 coding DNA: TGTGCCAGCAGTGAAGCCCAGGGGGCCGCCTACGAGCAGTACTTC.

The V call is TRBV5-6, the J call TRBJ1-3; D is undetermined. The germline CDR1 and CDR2 sequences are SGHDT and YYEEEE. This CDR3 spans 14 amino acids. V lost 3 bases to trimming and J lost 0 bases, with 7 bases between them. CDR3 bases: TGTGCCAGCAGCTCGAGCTACTCTGGAAACACCATATATTTT. Protein product: CASSSSYSGNTIYF.

This clonotype has a handful of counts. The rearrangement uses TRBV10-3 and TRBJ2-1; 7 positions match TRBD2. Germline V CDR1 and CDR2: ENHRY, SYGVKD. CDR3 length equals 13 residues. Trimming at V came to 2 bases and at J to 7 bases, leaving 2 bases not matched to a gene. The CDR3 is CAISEREGNEQFF. CDR3 DNA sequence: TGTGCCATCAGTGAGAGGGAGGGGAATGAGCAGTTCTTC.

Turning to this clonotype: One junction end disagrees with the germline gene, perhaps due to a read error. The chain employs TRBV9 and TRBJ1-5; possible D gene TRBD1, 5 bases. The CDR3 is 16 amino acids. CDR1 SGDLS and CDR2 YYNGEE come from the germline V gene. CDR3 sequence (DNA): TGTACCAGCAGCGCTATGGGGGACGGGCTCAATCAGCCCCAGCATTTT. This gives the protein CTSSAMGDGLNQPQHF.

This clonotype was counted a few times. V and J are TRBV5-1 and TRBJ2-3; no reliable D call. V lost 2 bases to trimming and J lost 1 base, with 8 bases between them. The CDR3 consists of 14 residues. Germline assignment: CDR1 SGHRS and CDR2 YFSETQ. Here the CDR3 reads CASSLNTGTDTQYF. The DNA of the CDR3 is TGCGCCAGCAGCTTAAATACGGGCACAGATACGCAGTATTTT.

As regards this clonotype: At one end, the junction sequence differs from germline, possibly due to a read error. The rearrangement joins TRBV6-5 to TRBJ2-1; 7 bases map to TRBD1. Germline loops: CDR1 MNHEY, CDR2 SVGAGI. This CDR3 spans 19 amino acids. The CDR3 protein is CAGSYSGQGDGSSYNEQFF. The CDR3 bases are TGTGCCGGCAGTTACTCGGGCCAGGGGGATGGGAGCTCCTACAATGAGCAGTTCTTC.

The rearrangement joins TRBV20-1 to TRBJ2-3, with 10 positions matching TRBD2. Germline V gene lookup returns CDR1 DFQATT and CDR2 SNEGSKA (reference sequence). The J segment lost 5 bases and the V segment lost 5 bases, leaving 7 bases of the junction unmatched. This CDR3 contains 14 residues. CDR3 region: CSAYLAGEGDTQYF. CDR3 DNA sequence: TGCAGTGCTTATCTAGCGGGGGAGGGAGATACGCAGTATTTT.